The rows below give T cell receptor beta chains drawn from one sample of a study of Ad26.COV2.S vaccination and SARS-CoV-2 variants. The data were produced by immunoSEQ multiplex PCR, yet TCRdb's version contains in-frame clones alone and is incomplete. The sample comprises some 320,000 clones, 85% to 90% of which are singletons, and approximately 2% rests with the top ten. This specimen was peripheral blood, taken in a trial of Ad26.COV2.S vaccine versus placebo. The receptors shown here come from a person aged 18-65 years who received the Ad26.COV2.S COVID-19 vaccine or a placebo. Both conserved end residues are trimmed from each CDR3.

v_call	j_call	cdr3_aa
TRBV2	TRBJ1-2	ASSETNGLDGYT
TRBV7-9	TRBJ1-4	ASSSGQGENEKLF
TRBV6-5	TRBJ1-2	ASNRGLFYGYT
TRBV19	TRBJ1-1	ASSIRSDLTEAF
TRBV9	TRBJ1-5	ASSVEGGGNQPQH
TRBV11-2	TRBJ2-3	ASSLVTNTDTQY
TRBV12-3/TRBV12-4	TRBJ2-3	ASSMSTDTQY
TRBV5-4	TRBJ2-3	ASSSTGVTDTQY
TRBV4-1	TRBJ1-2	ASSHGQSYTYGYT
TRBV19	TRBJ1-5	ASSIDRVNPSNQPQH
TRBV6-6	TRBJ1-1	ASSYEGGVGTEAF
TRBV6-2/TRBV6-3	TRBJ2-1	ASSDPLEQF
TRBV11-2	TRBJ2-5	ASRPTGKSYQETQY
TRBV5-1	TRBJ1-2	ASSFGEYLYPNNYGYT
TRBV30	TRBJ1-1	AWRTGAHTEAF
TRBV19	TRBJ1-2	ASSMTGGAYGYT
TRBV6-2/TRBV6-3	TRBJ1-1	ASSSLVWREEVGTEAF
TRBV2	TRBJ1-3	ASSVYGLSIGNTIY
TRBV6-5	TRBJ2-5	ASSRGTDRQETQY
TRBV20-1	TRBJ1-1	SAISGSEAF
TRBV25-1	TRBJ1-5	ASSDTRGASNQPQH
TRBV5-6	TRBJ1-2	ASSLARDGYT
TRBV4-2	TRBJ1-5	ASSQDREINQPQH
TRBV27	TRBJ1-2	ASSDSTGLLSYGYT
TRBV11-2	TRBJ1-1	ASSLEGIVWAEAF
TRBV10-3	TRBJ2-5	AISGRMTGETQY
TRBV5-1	TRBJ2-3	ASSLGRGTGTDTQY
TRBV7-2	TRBJ1-4	ASSPRRDNEKLF
TRBV9	TRBJ2-1	ASSVGAGSSYNEQF
TRBV10-3	TRBJ2-1	AISEPWARGRPGNEQF
TRBV2	TRBJ1-1	ASSEWGYPIGAF
TRBV30	TRBJ2-5	AWSAGETQY
TRBV10-3	TRBJ1-2	ATTGTEKSLGYT
TRBV4-2	TRBJ1-4	ASSPWTEYNEKLF
TRBV9	TRBJ1-4	ASSKGVREKLF
TRBV4-2	TRBJ1-2	ASSQDLGNYGYT
TRBV11-2	TRBJ2-7	ASSSGQGYSYEQY
TRBV5-6	TRBJ2-3	ASDGGTDTQY